The sequence of this T cell receptor (beta chain) was determined in a study of shared clonotypes between healthy human individuals. Study-level background: Participating donors consisted of a couple of women and a few men aged 18 to 49.

Everyone who donated was a Caucasian adult who lived in Nashville, Tennessee. Assay used: immunoSEQ multiplex PCR; TCRdb lists only in-frame clones, some missing. This repertoire shows about 2.4 million clones, approximately 93% found once; its top ten account for about 0.34%. Per the germline V gene, CDR1 is SNHLY and CDR2 is FYNNEI. The junction had 7 bases not matched to a gene; V was cut back by 6 bases and J by 11 bases. The CDR3 covers 12 residues. Findings and limits, study-wide: As a rule, naive subsets had a larger estimated richness than memory subsets.

In this sample, this clone turned up a few times. Antigen unknown. The sequencing sample was made of naive CD4+ T cells from PBMCs. The subset is: CD45RA+ positively selected. The TCR was taken from a man younger than 35 in good health. Some clones in this sample may be carry-over from other donors' samples. The genes are TRBV2 and TRBJ1-1; 9 bases fit TRBD1. CDR3 sequence: CASRERDRAAFF. CDR3 nucleotide sequence: TGTGCCAGCAGGGAACGGGACAGGGCGGCTTTCTTT.